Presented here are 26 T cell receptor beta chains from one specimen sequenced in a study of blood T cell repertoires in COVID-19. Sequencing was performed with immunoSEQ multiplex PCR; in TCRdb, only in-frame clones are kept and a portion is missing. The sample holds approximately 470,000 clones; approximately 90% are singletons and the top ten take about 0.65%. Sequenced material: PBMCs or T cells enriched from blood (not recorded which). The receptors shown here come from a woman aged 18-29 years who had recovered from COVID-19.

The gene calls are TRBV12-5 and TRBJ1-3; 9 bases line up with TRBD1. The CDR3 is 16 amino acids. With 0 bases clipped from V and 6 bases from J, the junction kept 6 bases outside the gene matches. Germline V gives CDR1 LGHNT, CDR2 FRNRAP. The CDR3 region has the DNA TGTGCTAGTGGTTTGGTACTGGACAGGGGAAAAAACACCATATATTTT. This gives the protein CASGLVLDRGKNTIYF.

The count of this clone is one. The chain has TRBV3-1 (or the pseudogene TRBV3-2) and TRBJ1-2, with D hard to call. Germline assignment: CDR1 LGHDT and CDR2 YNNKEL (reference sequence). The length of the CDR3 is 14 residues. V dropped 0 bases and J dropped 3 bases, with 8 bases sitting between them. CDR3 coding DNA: TGTGCCAGCAGCCAAGATCTTAGTGACTATGGCTACACCTTC. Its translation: CASSQDLSDYGYTF.

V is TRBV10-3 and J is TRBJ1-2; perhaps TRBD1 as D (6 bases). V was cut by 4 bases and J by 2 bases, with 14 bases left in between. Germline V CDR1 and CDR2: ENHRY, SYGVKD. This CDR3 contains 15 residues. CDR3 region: CAISGGTQANYGYTF. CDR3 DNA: TGTGCCATCAGTGGTGGGACACAGGCGAACTATGGCTACACCTTC.

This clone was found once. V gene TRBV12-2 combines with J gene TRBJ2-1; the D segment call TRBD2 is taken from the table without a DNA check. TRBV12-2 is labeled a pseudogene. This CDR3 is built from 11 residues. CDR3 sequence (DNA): TGTGCAAGTCGCTTGTCGGATGAGCAGTTCTTC. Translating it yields CASRLSDEQFF.

Here the CDR3 reads CASSPQETGNQPQHF. The DNA of the CDR3 is TGTGCCAGCAGTCCCCAGGAGACAGGGAATCAGCCCCAGCATTTT. The V gene is TRBV27, the J gene TRBJ1-5; 7 bases line up with TRBD1. The germline gives CDR1 MNHEY, CDR2 SMNVEV (reference sequence). Unmatched junction bases numbered 8, after V lost 5 bases and J lost 4 bases. CDR3 size: 15 residues.

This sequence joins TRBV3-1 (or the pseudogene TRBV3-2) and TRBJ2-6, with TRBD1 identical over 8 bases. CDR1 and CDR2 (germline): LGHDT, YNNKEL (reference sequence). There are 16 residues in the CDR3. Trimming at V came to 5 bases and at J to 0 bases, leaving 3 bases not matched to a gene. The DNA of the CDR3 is TGTGCCAGCAGCTACGGACAGGGCTCTGGGGCCAACGTCCTGACTTTC. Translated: CASSYGQGSGANVLTF.

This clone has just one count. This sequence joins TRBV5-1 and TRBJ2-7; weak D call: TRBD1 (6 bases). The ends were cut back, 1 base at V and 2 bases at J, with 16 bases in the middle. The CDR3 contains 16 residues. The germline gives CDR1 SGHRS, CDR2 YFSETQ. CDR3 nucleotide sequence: TGCGCCAGCAGCTTGAACCCAGGGGCCCACGCCTACGAGCAGTACTTC. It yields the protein CASSLNPGAHAYEQYF.

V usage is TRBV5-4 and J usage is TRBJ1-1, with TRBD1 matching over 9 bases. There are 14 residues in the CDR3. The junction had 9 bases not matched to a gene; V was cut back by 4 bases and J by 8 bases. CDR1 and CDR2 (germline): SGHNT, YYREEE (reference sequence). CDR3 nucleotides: TGTGCCAGCAGCCAAGACAGGGGGAGTATAGAAGCTTTCTTT. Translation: CASSQDRGSIEAFF.

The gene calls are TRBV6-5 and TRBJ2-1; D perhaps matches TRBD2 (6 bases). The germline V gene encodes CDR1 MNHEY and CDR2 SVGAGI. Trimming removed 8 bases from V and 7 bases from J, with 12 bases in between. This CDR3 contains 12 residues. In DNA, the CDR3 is TGTGCCAGCGGGCGACTAGGGAATGAGCAGTTCTTC. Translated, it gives CASGRLGNEQFF.

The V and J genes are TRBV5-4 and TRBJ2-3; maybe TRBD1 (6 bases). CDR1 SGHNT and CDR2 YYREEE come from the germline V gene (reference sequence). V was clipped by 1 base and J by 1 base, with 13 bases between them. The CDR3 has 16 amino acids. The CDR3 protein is CASSLSPGHRTDTQYF. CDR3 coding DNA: TGTGCCAGCAGCTTGTCTCCGGGACACCGCACAGATACGCAGTATTTT.

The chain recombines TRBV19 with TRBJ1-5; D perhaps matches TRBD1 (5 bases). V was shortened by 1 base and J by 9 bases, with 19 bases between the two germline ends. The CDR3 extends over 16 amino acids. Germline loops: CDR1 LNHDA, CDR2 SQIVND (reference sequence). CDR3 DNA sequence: TGTGCCAGTAGTATAGGTGTGGGGCAGGGCGCACGGCCCCAGCATTTT. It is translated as CASSIGVGQGARPQHF.

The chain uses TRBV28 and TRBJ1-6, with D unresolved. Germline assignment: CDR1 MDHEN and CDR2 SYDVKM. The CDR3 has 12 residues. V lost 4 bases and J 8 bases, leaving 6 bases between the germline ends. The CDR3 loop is CASSSRDSPLHF. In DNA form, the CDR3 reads TGTGCCAGCAGTTCCCGGGATTCACCCCTCCACTTT. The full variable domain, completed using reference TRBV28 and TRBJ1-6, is DVKVTQSSRYLVKRTGEKVFLECVQDMDHENMFWYRQDPGLGLRLIYFSYDVKMKEKGDIPEGYSVSREKKERFSLILESASTNQTSMYLCASSSRDSPLHFGNGTRLTVT.

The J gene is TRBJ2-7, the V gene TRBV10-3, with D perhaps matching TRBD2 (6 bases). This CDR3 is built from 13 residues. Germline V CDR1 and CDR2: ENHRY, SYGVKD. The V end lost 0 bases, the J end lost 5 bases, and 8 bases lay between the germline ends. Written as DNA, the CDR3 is TGTGCCATCAGTGAGTCCCCGGGGGACGAGCAGTACTTC. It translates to CAISESPGDEQYF.

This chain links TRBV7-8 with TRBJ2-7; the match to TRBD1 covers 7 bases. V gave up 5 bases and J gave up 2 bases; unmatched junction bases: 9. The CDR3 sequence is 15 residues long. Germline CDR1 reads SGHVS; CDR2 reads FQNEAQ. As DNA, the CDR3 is TGTGCCAGCAGCCAAGGGGGCAGGGGCACCTACGAGCAGTACTTC. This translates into CASSQGGRGTYEQYF.

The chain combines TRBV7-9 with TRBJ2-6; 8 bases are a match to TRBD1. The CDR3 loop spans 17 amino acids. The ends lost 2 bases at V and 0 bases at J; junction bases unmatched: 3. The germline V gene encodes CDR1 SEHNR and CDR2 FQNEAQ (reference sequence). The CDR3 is CASSLQGAYSGANVLTF. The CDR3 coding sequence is TGTGCCAGCAGCTTACAGGGGGCCTACTCTGGGGCCAACGTCCTGACTTTC. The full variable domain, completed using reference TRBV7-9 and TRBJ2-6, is DTGVSQNPRHKITKRGQNVTFRCDPISEHNRLYWYRQTLGQGPEFLTYFQNEAQLEKSRLLSDRFSAERPKGSFSTLEIQRTEQGDSAMYLCASSLQGAYSGANVLTFGAGSRLTVL.

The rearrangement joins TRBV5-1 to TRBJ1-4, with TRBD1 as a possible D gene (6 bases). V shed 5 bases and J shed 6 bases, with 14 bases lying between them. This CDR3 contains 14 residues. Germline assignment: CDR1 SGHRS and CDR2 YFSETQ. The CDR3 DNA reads TGCGCCAGCAGGGAACAGGGAATAGATGAAAAACTGTTTTTT. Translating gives CASREQGIDEKLFF.

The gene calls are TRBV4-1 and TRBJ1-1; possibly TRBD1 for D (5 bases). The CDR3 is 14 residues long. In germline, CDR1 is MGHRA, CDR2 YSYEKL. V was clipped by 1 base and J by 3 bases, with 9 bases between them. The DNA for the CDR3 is TGCGCCAGCAGCCAAGCGCAGGGTGACACTGAAGCTTTCTTT. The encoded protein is CASSQAQGDTEAFF.

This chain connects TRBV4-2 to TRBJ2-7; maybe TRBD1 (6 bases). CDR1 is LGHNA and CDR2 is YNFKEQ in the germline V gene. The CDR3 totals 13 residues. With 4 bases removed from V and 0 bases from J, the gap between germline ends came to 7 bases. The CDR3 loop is CASSRQDSYEQYF. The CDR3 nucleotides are TGTGCCAGCAGCCGACAGGACTCCTACGAGCAGTACTTC.

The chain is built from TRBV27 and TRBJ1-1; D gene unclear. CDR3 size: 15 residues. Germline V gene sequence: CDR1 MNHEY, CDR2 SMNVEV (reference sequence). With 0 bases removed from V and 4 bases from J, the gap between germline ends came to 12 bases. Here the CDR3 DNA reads TGTGCCAGCAGTTTATCTCCCCTGAGTGGCACTGAAGCTTTCTTT. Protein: CASSLSPLSGTEAFF.

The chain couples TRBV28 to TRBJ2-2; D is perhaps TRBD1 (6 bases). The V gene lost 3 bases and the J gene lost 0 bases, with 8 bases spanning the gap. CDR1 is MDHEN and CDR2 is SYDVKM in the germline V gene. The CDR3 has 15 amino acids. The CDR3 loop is CASSLAGANTGELFF. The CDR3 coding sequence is TGTGCCAGCAGTTTGGCAGGGGCGAACACCGGGGAGCTGTTTTTT.

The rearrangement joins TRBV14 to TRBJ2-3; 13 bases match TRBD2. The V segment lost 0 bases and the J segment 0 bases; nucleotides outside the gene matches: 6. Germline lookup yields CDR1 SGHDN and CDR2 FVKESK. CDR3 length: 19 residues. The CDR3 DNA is TGTGCCAGCAGCCAAGAAACTAGCGGGGGGGGCTCTAGCACAGATACGCAGTATTTT. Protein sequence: CASSQETSGGGSSTDTQYF. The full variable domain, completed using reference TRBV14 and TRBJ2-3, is EAGVTQFPSHSVIEKGQTVTLRCDPISGHDNLYWYRRVMGKEIKFLLHFVKESKQDESGMPNNRFLAERTGGTYSTLKVQPAELEDSGVYFCASSQETSGGGSSTDTQYFGPGTRLTVL.

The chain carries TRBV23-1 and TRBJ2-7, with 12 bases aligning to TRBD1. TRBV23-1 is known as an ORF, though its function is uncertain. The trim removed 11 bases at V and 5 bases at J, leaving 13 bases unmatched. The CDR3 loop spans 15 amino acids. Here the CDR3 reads CASREAGQGAHEQYF. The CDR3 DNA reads TGCGCCTCCCGGGAGGCGGGACAGGGGGCCCACGAGCAGTACTTC.

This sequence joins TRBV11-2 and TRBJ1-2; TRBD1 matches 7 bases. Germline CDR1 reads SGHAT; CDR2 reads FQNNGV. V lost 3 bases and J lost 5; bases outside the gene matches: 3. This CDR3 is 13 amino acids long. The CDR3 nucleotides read TGTGCCAGCAGCTTCGGACAGGAGTATGGCTACACCTTC. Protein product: CASSFGQEYGYTF.

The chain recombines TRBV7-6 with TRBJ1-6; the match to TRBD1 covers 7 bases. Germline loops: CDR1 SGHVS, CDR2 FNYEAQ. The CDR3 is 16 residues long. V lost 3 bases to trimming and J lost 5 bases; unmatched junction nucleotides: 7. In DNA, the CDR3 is TGTGCCAGCAGCTTGAGGGGGCCAGGGAATAATTCACCCCTCCACTTT. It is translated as CASSLRGPGNNSPLHF. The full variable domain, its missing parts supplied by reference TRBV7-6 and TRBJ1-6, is GAGVSQSPRYKVTKRGQDVALRCDPISGHVSLYWYRQALGQGPEFLTYFNYEAQQDKSGLPNDRFSAERPEGSISTLTIQRTEQRDSAMYRCASSLRGPGNNSPLHFGNGTRLTVT.

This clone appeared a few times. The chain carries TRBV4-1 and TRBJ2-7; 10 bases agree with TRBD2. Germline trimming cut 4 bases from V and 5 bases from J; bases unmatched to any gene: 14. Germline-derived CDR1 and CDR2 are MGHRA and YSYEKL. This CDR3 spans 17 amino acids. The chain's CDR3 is CASSRGGLANLGNEQYF. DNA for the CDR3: TGCGCCAGCAGCCGAGGGGGACTAGCGAACCTCGGGAACGAGCAGTACTTC.

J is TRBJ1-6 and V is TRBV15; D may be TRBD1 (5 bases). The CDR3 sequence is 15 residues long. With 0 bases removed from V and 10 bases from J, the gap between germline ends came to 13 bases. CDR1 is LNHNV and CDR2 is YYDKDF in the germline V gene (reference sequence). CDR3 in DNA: TGTGCCACCAGCAGAGAGGGGCAGGGAGGGTCACCCCTCCACTTT. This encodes CATSREGQGGSPLHF. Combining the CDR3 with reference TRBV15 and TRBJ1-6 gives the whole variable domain DAMVIQNPRYQVTQFGKPVTLSCSQTLNHNVMYWYQQKSSQAPKLLFHYYDKDFNNEADTPDNFQSRRPNTSFCFLDIRSPGLGDTAMYLCATSREGQGGSPLHFGNGTRLTVT.